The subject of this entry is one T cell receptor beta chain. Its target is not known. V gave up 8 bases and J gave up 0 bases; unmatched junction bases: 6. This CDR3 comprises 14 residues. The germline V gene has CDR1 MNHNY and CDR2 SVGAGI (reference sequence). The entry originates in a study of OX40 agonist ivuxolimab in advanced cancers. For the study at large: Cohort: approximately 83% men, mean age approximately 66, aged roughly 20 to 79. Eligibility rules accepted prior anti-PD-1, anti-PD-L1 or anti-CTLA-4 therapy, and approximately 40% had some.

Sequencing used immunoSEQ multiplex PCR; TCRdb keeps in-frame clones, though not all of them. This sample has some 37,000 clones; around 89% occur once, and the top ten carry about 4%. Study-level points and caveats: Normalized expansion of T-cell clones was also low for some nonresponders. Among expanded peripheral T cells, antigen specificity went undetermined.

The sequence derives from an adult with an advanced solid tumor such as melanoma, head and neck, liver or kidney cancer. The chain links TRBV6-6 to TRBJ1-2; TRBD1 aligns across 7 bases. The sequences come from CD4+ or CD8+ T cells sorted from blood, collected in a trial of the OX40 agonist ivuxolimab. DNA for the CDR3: TGTGCCAGCCTCCGACAGGGAACTAACTATGGCTACACCTTC. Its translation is CASLRQGTNYGYTF.